The rows below give T cell receptor beta chains drawn from one sample of a study of T cell responses to AZD1222 COVID-19 vaccine. Data came from immunoSEQ multiplex PCR; TCRdb stores just in-frame clones and leaves some out. Of some 100,000 clones listed, less than 90% are singletons. The sample here was peripheral blood, taken on day 0 of AZD1222 vaccination. These receptors were collected from an adult in good health. Each CDR3 is given with its conserved first and last residue. Only some rows state a clone size, as once, few, many or a class for expanded clones.

V gene	J gene	clone size	CDR3 protein
TRBV11-3	TRBJ2-3	NA	CASTQGVGGNTDTQYF
TRBV6-1	TRBJ1-6	once	CASRQGGNSPLHF
TRBV11-3	TRBJ2-7	NA	CASSPAQGPLSYEQYF
TRBV29-1	TRBJ1-2	NA	CSVSGGYTF
TRBV6-1	TRBJ1-1	NA	CASSDGTGYTEAFF
TRBV15	TRBJ1-1	NA	CATSRDPEAFF
TRBV30	TRBJ2-3	NA	CAWRRQGSADTQYF
TRBV6-1	TRBJ1-5	NA	CASSEWAWSQHF
TRBV6-1	TRBJ1-1	NA	CASSELSGVTEAFF
TRBV4-1	TRBJ1-5	NA	CASSQERNQPQHF
TRBV19	TRBJ2-1	NA	CASSSGWLGEQFF
TRBV11-2	TRBJ2-7	NA	CASSATGLGAEQYF
TRBV11-2	TRBJ2-1	NA	CASSLDPSNEQFF
TRBV4-1	TRBJ2-4	NA	CASSPGGGWDIQYF
TRBV5-1	TRBJ2-6	NA	CASSLGPGLAGGRGANVLTF
TRBV5-1	TRBJ1-1	NA	CASGRGDGGTEAFF
TRBV5-6	TRBJ2-3	once	CASSQQGPRTDTQYF
TRBV11-3	TRBJ2-1	NA	CASSSPGPRYNEQFF
TRBV18	TRBJ1-6	NA	CASSPDGYNSPLHF
TRBV7-9	TRBJ1-2	NA	CASRAGQGHGYTF
TRBV5-1	TRBJ2-3	NA	CASSLRARRDDTQYF
TRBV5-1	TRBJ2-2	NA	CASGPGGVYTGELFF
TRBV7-7	TRBJ2-7	NA	CASSLDRNYEQYF
TRBV5-1	TRBJ1-1	NA	CASSLAPEGAEAFF
TRBV2	TRBJ1-1	NA	CASSGQANTEAFF
TRBV19	TRBJ1-6	NA	CASKRENNSPLHF
TRBV18	TRBJ1-1	NA	CASSEGRGWNTEAFF
TRBV7-2	TRBJ1-2	NA	CASSPPRKPGQGDYGYTF
TRBV27	TRBJ1-1	NA	CASSGQGYTEAFF
TRBV19	TRBJ1-5	NA	CASSLPGPQNQPQHF
TRBV28	TRBJ1-1	NA	CASSFSTRTGGTEAFF
TRBV7-9	TRBJ2-2	NA	CASSPRWRGELFF
TRBV28	TRBJ2-1	NA	CASSFGGVASSRRFF
TRBV5-4	TRBJ2-2	NA	CASGREFAGELFF
TRBV7-9	TRBJ2-1	NA	CASSFGLAGVYNEQFF
TRBV25-1	TRBJ2-3	NA	CASSVADTQYF
TRBV6-5	TRBJ2-5	NA	CASSYRFKGPGETQYF
TRBV4-2	TRBJ2-7	NA	CASSQQTESSYEQYF
TRBV7-9	TRBJ1-1	NA	CASSSWRDRVDTEAFF
TRBV5-6	TRBJ2-5	many	CASSLGSQETQYF
TRBV7-8	TRBJ1-5	NA	CASSYDRGQPQHF
TRBV7-8	TRBJ1-6	NA	CASSLIEGNSPLHF
TRBV6-6	TRBJ2-3	NA	CLSGLPLTDTQYF
TRBV7-9	TRBJ2-1	NA	CASSLGGFDEQFF
TRBV10-3	TRBJ2-5	NA	CAISGWQQETQYF
TRBV7-2	TRBJ2-5	NA	CASSPRQQETQYF
TRBV5-6	TRBJ1-4	NA	CASSFLGRSNEKLFF
TRBV10-1	TRBJ1-2	NA	CASSSGTHYGYTF
TRBV18	TRBJ2-7	NA	CASSPLYEQYF
TRBV5-1	TRBJ1-1	few	CASSLRAGDTEAFF
TRBV19	TRBJ1-2	NA	CASTPSRAGGYTF
TRBV9	TRBJ2-5	few	CASSVAGGRIETQYF
TRBV7-8	TRBJ2-7	NA	CASSLGVGEQYF
TRBV18	TRBJ2-7	NA	CASSEDGGSYEQYF
TRBV5-1	TRBJ2-2	NA	CASSSIAGAGNTGELFF